What follows are 5 T cell receptor beta chains derived from one specimen sequenced in a study of blood T cell repertoires in COVID-19. Using immunoSEQ multiplex PCR, the repertoire was profiled, and TCRdb retains in-frame clones only, with some absent. The data show some 180,000 clones, over 70% seen once. The sequencing input was peripheral blood. The origin of the receptors is a woman in her thirties or forties with COVID-19, enrolled during active disease.

This clone was seen once. In DNA, the CDR3 is TGTGCCAGCACCACACGAAATGAGCAGTTCTTC. As protein: CASTTRNEQFF. The chain couples TRBV12-3 or TRBV12-4 to TRBJ2-1; D unclear. Trimming took 7 bases from V and 7 from J, leaving 8 bases between them. The CDR3 consists of 11 residues.

This clone was recorded once. The V call is TRBV7-9, the J call TRBJ1-2, with D maybe TRBD1 (5 bases). Trimming cost V 4 bases and J 4 bases, with 10 bases left between them. Germline lookup yields CDR1 SEHNR and CDR2 FQNEAQ (reference sequence). The CDR3 extends over 13 amino acids. In DNA form, the CDR3 reads TGTGCCAGCAGCTACCGGGGGGGCTATGGCTACACCTTC. The encoded protein is CASSYRGGYGYTF.

The chain links TRBV6-5 to TRBJ2-5; D is perhaps TRBD1 (6 bases). The CDR3 covers 14 residues. CDR1 is MNHEY, CDR2 SVGAGI, per germline. The V end lost 2 bases, the J end lost 5 bases, and 12 bases lay between the germline ends. CDR3 bases: TGTGCCAGCAGTTACACGCAGGGGCCGGAGACCCAGTACTTC. It codes for CASSYTQGPETQYF.

This rearrangement joins TRBV19 to TRBJ2-1, with a tentative D call TRBD2 (5 bases). There are 14 residues in the CDR3. Germline CDR1 LNHDA, CDR2 SQIVND (reference sequence). The germline V and J ends were trimmed by 2 bases and 8 bases, with 13 bases remaining between them. CDR3 amino acids: CASSIISHGDEQFF. The CDR3 DNA reads as TGTGCCAGTAGTATAATATCCCACGGGGATGAGCAGTTCTTC.

V usage is TRBV5-3 and J usage is TRBJ2-7; possibly TRBD2 for D (5 bases). TRBV5-3 is classed as an ORF, of uncertain function. This CDR3 has 14 amino acids. The germline V and J ends were trimmed by 4 bases and 2 bases, with 13 bases remaining between them. CDR3 residues: CARSRRGLTYEQYF. CDR3 nucleotides: TGTGCCAGAAGCAGACGGGGTTTAACCTACGAGCAGTACTTC.